This T cell receptor (beta chain) was documented in a study of identical twins. Study observations and caveats: Clonotypes of the beta chain that were abundant in cord blood carried fewer insertions (memory repertoires showed none).

Germline V CDR1 and CDR2: SEHNR, FQNEAQ (reference sequence). The CDR3 sequence is 12 residues long. With 5 bases clipped from V and 14 bases from J, the junction kept 7 bases outside the gene matches. About this clonotype: Its antigen remains unidentified.

Every one of the donors was a healthy Caucasian. A universal primer site was added by template switching, and unique molecular identifiers were carried by the cDNA. TCRdb analysed the 5' RACE reads with MiXCR anew, one entry per CDR3 protein. This table has approximately 620,000 distinct CDR3 sequences, around 8.3% appearing once. This same sample was also taken into another study, of yellow fever vaccine responses in identical twins. That work contributes: After vaccination, twins' T cell response reportedly seemed partly convergent, partly personalized.

The genes are TRBV7-9 and TRBJ1-4, with 8 nucleotides matching TRBD1. The sample consisted of PBMCs. The sequence was collected from a woman aged 18-29 years in good health. The CDR3 is CASSPDRVRLFF. For the CDR3, the DNA is TGTGCCAGCAGCCCGGACAGGGTTCGGCTGTTTTTT. Supplemented by reference TRBV7-9 and TRBJ1-4, the full variable domain reads DTGVSQNPRHKITKRGQNVTFRCDPISEHNRLYWYRQTLGQGPEFLTYFQNEAQLEKSRLLSDRFSAERPKGSFSTLEIQRTEQGDSAMYLCASSPDRVRLFFGSGTQLSVL.